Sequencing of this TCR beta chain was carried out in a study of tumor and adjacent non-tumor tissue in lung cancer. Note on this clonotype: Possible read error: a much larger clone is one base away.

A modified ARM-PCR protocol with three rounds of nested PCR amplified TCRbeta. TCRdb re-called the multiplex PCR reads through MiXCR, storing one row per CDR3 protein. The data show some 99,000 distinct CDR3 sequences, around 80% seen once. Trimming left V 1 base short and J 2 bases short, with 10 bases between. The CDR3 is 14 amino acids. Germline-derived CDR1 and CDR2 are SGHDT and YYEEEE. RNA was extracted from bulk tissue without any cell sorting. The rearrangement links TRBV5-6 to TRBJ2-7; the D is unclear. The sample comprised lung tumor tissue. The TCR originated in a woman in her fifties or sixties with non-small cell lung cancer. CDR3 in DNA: TGTGCCAGCAGCTTGTTAGACGGCCCCTACGAGCAGTACTTC. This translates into CASSLLDGPYEQYF. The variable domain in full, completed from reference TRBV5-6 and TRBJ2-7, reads DAGVTQSPTHLIKTRGQQVTLRCSPKSGHDTVSWYQQALGQGPQFIFQYYEEEERQRGNFPDRFSGHQFPNYSSELNVNALLLGDSALYLCASSLLDGPYEQYFGPGTRLTVT.